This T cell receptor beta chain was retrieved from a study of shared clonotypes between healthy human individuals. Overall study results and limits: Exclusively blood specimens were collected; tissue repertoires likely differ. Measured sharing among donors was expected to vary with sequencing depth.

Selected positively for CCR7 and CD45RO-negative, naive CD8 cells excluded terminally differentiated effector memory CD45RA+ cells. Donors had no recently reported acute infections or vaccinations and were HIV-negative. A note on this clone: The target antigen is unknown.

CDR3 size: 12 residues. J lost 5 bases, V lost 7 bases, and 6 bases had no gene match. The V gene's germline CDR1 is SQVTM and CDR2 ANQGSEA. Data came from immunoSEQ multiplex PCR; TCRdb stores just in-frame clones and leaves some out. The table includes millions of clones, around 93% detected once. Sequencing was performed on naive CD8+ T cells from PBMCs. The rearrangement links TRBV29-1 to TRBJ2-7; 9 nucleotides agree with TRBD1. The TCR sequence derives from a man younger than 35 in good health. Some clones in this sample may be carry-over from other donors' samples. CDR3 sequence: CSARDRANEQYF. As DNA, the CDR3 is TGCAGCGCCCGGGACAGGGCCAACGAGCAGTACTTC.